This T cell receptor beta chain comes out of a study of blood T cell repertoires in COVID-19. Per the original methods: It was from reference gene primer amplification that nucleated cell counts were estimated. Produced via immunoSEQ multiplex PCR; TCRdb's table is partial and in-frame only. That table gives V, J and clone size, and the DNA gave D and trimming. The data contain 360,000 or so clones, less than 90% of them singletons. The CDR3 length is 13 residues. Trimming removed 7 bases from V and 11 bases from J; junction bases left unmatched: 7. CDR1 MDHEN and CDR2 SYDVKM come from the germline V gene.

This TCR was recovered from a young woman who had recovered from COVID-19. The sample comprised PBMCs or T cells enriched from blood (not recorded which). The chain is built from TRBV28 and TRBJ2-1, with 11 bases identical to TRBD2. The CDR3 DNA follows: TGTGCCAGCACCCTATTGACTAGCGGGAAGCAGTTCTTC. Translating it yields CASTLLTSGKQFF.